Presented here are 6 T cell receptor beta chains from one specimen sequenced in a study of identical twins. In TCRdb, the 5' RACE reads were re-called with MiXCR into one record per CDR3 protein. The repertoire includes approximately 1.8 million distinct CDR3 sequences, 32% of them detected once, and under 0.35% sits in the top ten. The sequencing input was cord blood. The receptors come from a newborn girl in good health.

The chain uses TRBV20-1 and TRBJ1-2; D may be TRBD1 (5 bases). The V and J ends lost 6 bases and 4 bases respectively, with 18 bases between them. The CDR3 consists of 14 residues. Germline loops: CDR1 DFQATT, CDR2 SNEGSKA (reference sequence). CDR3 DNA sequence: TGCAGTGCCTTAGGGGCCAGGGTGGGCTATGGCTACACCTTC. Its translation: CSALGARVGYGYTF.

This sequence joins TRBV6-5 and TRBJ2-7; 8 bases agree with TRBD2. V trimming: 5 bases; J trimming: 2 bases; junction bases outside the gene matches: 8. CDR3 length: 15 amino acids. CDR1 and CDR2 from the germline V gene are MNHEY and SVGAGI. CDR3 amino acids: CASSPTGGSTYEQYF. CDR3 sequence (DNA): TGTGCCAGCAGTCCGACGGGAGGGAGCACCTACGAGCAGTACTTC.

The genes are TRBV12-3 or TRBV12-4 and TRBJ2-5; perhaps D is TRBD1 or TRBD2 (5 bases each). This CDR3 is 13 amino acids long. Deletions cut 9 bases from V and 3 bases from J, with 14 bases between. The CDR3, as DNA: TGTGCCAGTCGAACCGGGGCTAAAGAGACCCAGTACTTC. This encodes CASRTGAKETQYF.

The chain is built from TRBV27 and TRBJ1-5, with a weak D call TRBD1 (6 bases). Germline V gene data show CDR1 as MNHEY and CDR2 as SMNVEV (reference sequence). Trimming left V 6 bases short and J 4 bases short, with 16 bases between. CDR3 size: 15 residues. The CDR3 bases are TGTGCCAGCAGCTATCGACAGGCAGGGAATCAGCCCCAGCATTTT. Encoded protein: CASSYRQAGNQPQHF.

The CDR3 nucleotides read TGTGCCAGCAGCTCCAAACAGGACTTCCCGCAAGAGACCCAGTACTTC. Protein product: CASSSKQDFPQETQYF. This rearrangement joins TRBV7-6 to TRBJ2-5; D tentatively reads TRBD1 or TRBD2 (5 bases each). Between the trimmed V and J ends, which lost 4 bases and 2 bases, there was a span of 17 bases. Germline-derived CDR1 and CDR2 are SGHVS and FNYEAQ. The CDR3 consists of 16 residues.

The chain carries TRBV6-2 or TRBV6-3 and TRBJ2-7, with 11 bases matching TRBD2. The ends lost 1 base at V and 2 bases at J; junction bases unmatched: 19. Per germline, CDR1 MNHEY and CDR2 SVGEGT. This CDR3 comprises 21 residues. CDR3 sequence: CASSYFFPLRLLAGATYEQYF. The CDR3 DNA sequence: TGTGCCAGCAGTTACTTTTTCCCTCTCCGGCTACTAGCGGGGGCGACCTACGAGCAGTACTTC.